The T cell receptor beta chain described here comes from a study of CD8 T cells in ankylosing spondylitis. Overall study results and limits: Blood of patients with ankylosing spondylitis appeared to be characterized by a TCR beta motif of several highly homologous variants. Certain motif variants had earlier appeared in reactive arthritis synovial fluid and blood. Matched ankylosing spondylitis synovial fluid reportedly showed significant enrichment of disease-linked clones. Disease-linked clones bore a CD8+ phenotype, appearing relatively rarely in peripheral blood.

Regarding this clonotype: The target antigen is unknown.

As the method for making TCR beta libraries, quantitative 5'-RACE with molecular barcodes was used. One entry per CDR3 protein, called by TCRdb with MiXCR from the 5' RACE reads. The repertoire includes about 220,000 distinct CDR3 sequences, approximately 20% of them detected once, and about two fifths sits in the top ten. Sequenced sample: blood, either unsorted or a sorted T cell fraction (not recorded which). The clonotype was recovered from a male donor with ankylosing spondylitis.

CDR3 residues: CATNPTGGNTEAFF. CDR3 DNA: TGTGCCACTAACCCGACAGGGGGGAACACTGAAGCTTTCTTT. The chain has TRBV19 and TRBJ1-1; 9 nucleotides agree with TRBD1. Germline V gives CDR1 LNHDA, CDR2 SQIVND (reference sequence). V lost 10 bases and J lost 1; bases outside the gene matches: 7. There are 14 residues in the CDR3.